This T cell receptor (beta chain) was sequenced in a study of technical replicates of blood from several donors. Clones were read by immunoSEQ multiplex PCR, and TCRdb kept only the in-frame ones, dropping some. The sample gives about 88,000 clones, approximately 94% of which show up once; approximately 0.25% is in the top ten. What was sequenced was T cells isolated from PBMCs. This TCR came from a human donor in good health.

In DNA, the CDR3 is TGCGCCAGCAGTGAGAGGGACAGGGCCTACAATGAGCAGTTCTTC. Translated, it gives CASSERDRAYNEQFF. V usage is TRBV10-1 and J usage is TRBJ2-1; 9 nucleotides align to TRBD1. V shed 2 bases, J shed 2 bases, and the junction held 1 base outside the gene matches. CDR1 is WNHNN, CDR2 SYGVQD, per germline (reference sequence). The CDR3 runs 15 residues.